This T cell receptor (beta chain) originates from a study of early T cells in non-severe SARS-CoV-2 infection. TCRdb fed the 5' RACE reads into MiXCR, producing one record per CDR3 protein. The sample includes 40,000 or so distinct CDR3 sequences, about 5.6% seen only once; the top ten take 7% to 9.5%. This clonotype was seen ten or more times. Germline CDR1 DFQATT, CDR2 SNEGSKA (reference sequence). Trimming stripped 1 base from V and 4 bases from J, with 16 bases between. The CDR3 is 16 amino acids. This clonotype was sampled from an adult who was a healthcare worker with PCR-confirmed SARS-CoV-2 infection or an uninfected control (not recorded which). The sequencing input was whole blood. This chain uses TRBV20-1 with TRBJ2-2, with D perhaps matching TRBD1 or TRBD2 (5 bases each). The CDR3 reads CSARVRTPRGTGELFF. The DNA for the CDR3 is TGCAGTGCTAGAGTCAGAACCCCGAGGGGCACCGGGGAGCTGTTTTTT.